Below are 5 T cell receptor beta chains sequenced from a single sample in a study of blood T cell repertoires in COVID-19. Some clones are missing from TCRdb's copy, which holds only in-frame ones; the method was immunoSEQ multiplex PCR. In the table there are some 270,000 clones, roughly four fifths of which are singletons. Sequenced input: peripheral blood. The receptors were gathered from a person aged 65 to 79 with COVID-19, enrolled during active disease.

The chain couples TRBV30 to TRBJ2-7; D possibly corresponds to TRBD2 (5 bases). V dropped 4 bases and J dropped 4 bases, with 11 bases sitting between them. The CDR3 totals 12 residues. The germline V gene encodes CDR1 GTSNPN and CDR2 SVGIG (reference sequence). DNA for the CDR3: TGTGCCTGGACCTTCACGGGATACGAGCAGTACTTC. Its protein is CAWTFTGYEQYF. The full variable domain, completed using reference TRBV30 and TRBJ2-7, is SQTIHQWPATLVQPVGSPLSLECTVEGTSNPNLYWYRQAAGRGLQLLFYSVGIGQISSEVPQNLSASRPQDRQFILSSKKLLLSDSGFYLCAWTFTGYEQYFGPGTRLTVT.

In its sample, this clone was seen a few times. The chain couples TRBV7-8 to TRBJ2-7; TRBD1 is a possible D gene (6 bases). Trimming shortened V by 5 bases and J by 2 bases, and 16 bases separated the two germline ends. The CDR3 runs to 15 residues. Germline lookup yields CDR1 SGHVS and CDR2 FQNEAQ. The CDR3 DNA follows: TGTGCCAGCAGCCCAACAGGGTCCCCCGCCTACGAGCAGTACTTC. This codes for CASSPTGSPAYEQYF.

The chain links TRBV5-1 to TRBJ2-1; 9 bases are shared with TRBD1. The CDR3 is 21 residues long. The ends lost 7 bases at V and 5 bases at J; junction bases unmatched: 28. Per germline, CDR1 SGHRS and CDR2 YFSETQ. The CDR3 here is CASLGSPLSIRTGDTDNEQFF. CDR3 DNA sequence: TGCGCCAGCCTAGGCTCCCCCTTATCGATTAGGACAGGGGATACGGACAATGAGCAGTTCTTC.

The table lists this clone with a few counts. The genes are TRBV12-3 or TRBV12-4 and TRBJ1-1, with 9 bases identical to TRBD1. Trimming at V came to 6 bases and at J to 4 bases, leaving 3 bases not matched to a gene. CDR3 size: 13 residues. The DNA of the CDR3 is TGTGCCAGCAGCGACAGGGGGGGCACTGAAGCTTTCTTT. Protein sequence: CASSDRGGTEAFF.

The rearrangement links TRBV6-2 or TRBV6-3 to TRBJ1-1; D gene uncertain. The CDR3 spans 16 residues. CDR1 MNHEY and CDR2 SVGEGT come from the germline V gene. V was clipped by 1 base and J by 0 bases, with 12 bases between them. For the CDR3, the DNA is TGTGCCAGCAGTTACTTGGCAGGTCTATTGAACACTGAAGCTTTCTTT. This sequence encodes CASSYLAGLLNTEAFF.